The 25 T cell receptor beta chains presented below share a single source sample, sequenced in a study of tissue T cells after allogeneic stem cell transplantation. Profiled with immunoSEQ multiplex PCR; TCRdb holds only in-frame clones, not every one. The sample has about 9,000 clones; 36% are singletons. The sample's time point: mouse harvest day 14 after allogeneic transplant. The graft held 10^6 splenic CD5+ T cells and 10^7 T-cell-depleted bone marrow cells. Specimen: skin. Source of these receptors: a female BALB/c mouse given C57BL/6 T cells with graft-versus-host disease after an allogeneic hematopoietic cell transplant.

The table lists this clone with a few counts. Any gene name here is a mouse gene name. Read sequence stops 1 residue before the CDR3 end, and the germline J gene provides the missing end. The chain combines TRBV3 with TRBJ2-7, with 9 bases aligning to TRBD2. Germline V gives CDR1 SNHLY, CDR2 FYNGKV (reference sequence). Trimming took 5 bases from V and 0 from J; bases not matched to a gene: 5. CDR3 length: 15 residues. This CDR3 is CASSTRLGVSYEQYF. The sequenced part of the CDR3 DNA is TGTGCCAGCAGCACCCGACTGGGGGTCTCCTATGAACAGTAC.

A remark on this clone: The genes are named according to mouse. Read sequence stops 1 residue before the CDR3 end, and the germline J gene provides the missing end. This chain links TRBV3 with TRBJ2-4; 9 nucleotides line up with TRBD2. In germline, CDR1 is SNHLY, CDR2 FYNGKV (reference sequence). The CDR3 consists of 16 residues. The V and J ends lost 0 bases and 2 bases, in that order; junction bases with no gene match: 3. Partial CDR3 DNA: TGTGCCAGCAGCTTAGCGCTGGGGGGGTCTCAAAACACCTTGTAC. Encoded protein: CASSLALGGSQNTLY. The full CDR3 protein reads CASSLALGGSQNTLYF.

Comments on this clone: The gene names given are mouse names. With the read ending 1 residue before the CDR3 end, the germline J gene is used to fill in that end. The chain employs TRBV13-2 and TRBJ1-4; D remains unclear. The ends were cut back, 1 base at V and 0 bases at J, with 7 bases in the middle. Germline V gene lookup returns CDR1 NNHNN and CDR2 SYGAGS (reference sequence). This CDR3 spans 15 amino acids. The CDR3 protein is CASGDRGFSNERLFF. CDR3 DNA, as far as it was read: TGTGCCAGCGGTGATCGCGGGTTTTCCAACGAAAGATTATTT.

Details on this clone: Mouse gene names and germline throughout. The covered CDR3 bases are TGCTCCAGCAGTCAGGGGGGTTCTGGAAATACGCTCTAT. Protein product: CSSSQGGSGNTLY. The full CDR3 reads CSSSQGGSGNTLYF. The chain joins TRBV23 to TRBJ1-3. The read ends 1 residue before the CDR3 terminus; that terminus is restored from the germline J gene. Germline V lookup: CDR1 KGHTA, CDR2 FQNQQP. The CDR3 covers 14 residues.

This clone was seen a few times. The gene names given are mouse names. The missing CDR3 end, 1 residue past where the read stops, is filled in from the germline J gene. This sample also contains other DNA sequences that code for the same CDR3. V and J are TRBV26 and TRBJ1-2, with D possibly TRBD1 on 5 matching bases. Trimming cost V 6 bases and J 0 bases, with 8 bases left between them. The CDR3 totals 13 residues. Germline V gives CDR1 KGHPV, CDR2 FQNQEV (reference sequence). The covered CDR3 bases are TGTGCCAGCAGCCTGACAGCAAACTCCGACTACACC. It is translated as CASSLTANSDYT. The CDR3 in its entirety is CASSLTANSDYTF.

In its sample, this clone is large (0.1 to 1%). All gene names here are mouse names. The read terminates 1 residue ahead of where the CDR3 ends, so the germline J gene completes it. Additional DNA sequences in this sample encode the identical CDR3. The V and J genes are TRBV26 and TRBJ2-7, with TRBD1 matching 9 bases. The CDR3 spans 13 residues. Germline CDR1 and CDR2: KGHPV and FQNQEV (reference sequence). The ends lost 2 bases at V and 4 bases at J; junction bases unmatched: 0. Partial CDR3 DNA: TGTGCCAGCAGTCTGGGACAGGGGTATGAACAGTAC. Residues: CASSLGQGYEQY. The entire CDR3 protein is CASSLGQGYEQYF.

This clone is medium-sized within its sample. Germline and genes here are mouse. The CDR3 goes on 1 residue after the read ends, and that part is filled in from the germline J gene. The chain recombines TRBV23 with TRBJ2-2; the table's D call of TRBD2 was not tested on the DNA. The CDR3 totals 15 residues. The germline gives CDR1 KGHTA, CDR2 FQNQQP. The CDR3: CSSSQTTGNTGQLYF. The part of the CDR3 DNA that was read is TGCTCCAGCAGTCAGACGACTGGTAACACCGGGCAGCTCTAC.

Concerning this clone itself: The listed genes are named as in mouse. With the read ending 1 residue before the CDR3 end, the germline J gene is used to fill in that end. The V gene is TRBV3, the J gene TRBJ2-1; possible D gene TRBD2, 6 bases. The CDR3 has 14 amino acids. Trimming stripped 0 bases from V and 3 bases from J, with 6 bases between. The germline CDR1 and CDR2 sequences are SNHLY and FYNGKV (reference sequence). The DNA read from the CDR3 is TGTGCCAGCAGCTTAGCCTGGGGCTATGCTGAGCAGTTC. Translated, it gives CASSLAWGYAEQF. The complete CDR3 protein is CASSLAWGYAEQFF.

In the case of this clone: Mouse germline and gene names are used. The read ends 1 residue early relative to the CDR3; the germline J gene fills the gap. This chain uses TRBV26 with TRBJ1-6; possibly TRBD1 for D (5 bases). TRBJ1-6 is an ORF; its function is uncertain. The CDR3 has 14 residues. With 2 bases removed from V and 7 bases from J, the gap between germline ends came to 9 bases. Germline CDR1 is KGHPV and CDR2 is FQNQEV (reference sequence). CDR3: CASSLGGRNSPLYF. CDR3 DNA (partial): TGTGCCAGCAGTCTGGGGGGTCGCAATTCGCCCCTCTAC.

This clone has a handful of counts. Genes and germline are mouse. The CDR3 end falls 1 residue outside the read, so it is completed with the germline J gene. The rearrangement joins TRBV12-2 to TRBJ1-5, with D possibly matching TRBD1 (6 bases). V lost 2 bases, J lost 0 bases, and 7 bases lay in between. The CDR3 has 14 residues. The germline V gene has CDR1 SGHLS and CDR2 HYDKME. The CDR3 reads CASSRDINNQAPLF. CDR3 bases read: TGTGCCAGCTCTCGGGACATTAACAACCAGGCTCCGCTT. Full variable domain (rest looked up from reference TRBV12-2 and TRBJ1-5): NSGVVQSPRYIIKGKGERSILKCIPISGHLSVAWYQQTQGQELKFFIQHYDKMERDKGNLPSRFSVQQFDDYHSEMNMSALELEDSAVYFCASSRDINNQAPLFGEGTRLSVL.

To note about this clone: Any gene name here is a mouse gene name. The read finishes 1 residue shy of the CDR3 end, and the germline J gene is used to complete it. The gene calls are TRBV26 and TRBJ2-3; weak D call: TRBD1 (6 bases). The length of the CDR3 is 14 residues. Germline CDR1 is KGHPV and CDR2 is FQNQEV (reference sequence). V was clipped by 6 bases and J by 0 bases, with 10 bases between them. The CDR3 sequence: CASRGTPSAETLYF. The sequenced CDR3 bases are TGTGCCAGCAGGGGGACACCTAGTGCAGAAACGCTGTAT.

This clone ranks as medium-sized. Mouse germline and gene names are used. Sequencing ends 1 residue short of the CDR3 end; the germline J gene provides the rest. The chain couples TRBV13-2 to TRBJ1-1; 9 nucleotides match TRBD1. The ends lost 8 bases at V and 4 bases at J; junction bases unmatched: 6. This CDR3 is built from 13 residues. Germline CDR1 NNHNN, CDR2 SYGAGS (reference sequence). The CDR3 DNA, read in part, is TGTGCCAGGGCACAGGGGGCGCGCACAGAAGTCTTC. Residues: CARAQGARTEVF. The full CDR3 protein is CARAQGARTEVFF.

In the case of this clone: Mouse names are used for the genes. Read data end 1 residue before the CDR3 end; the end is taken from the germline J gene. V gene TRBV16 combines with J gene TRBJ2-5; D might be TRBD1 or TRBD2, each matching 5 bases. Germline V lookup: CDR1 SGHSA, CDR2 FRNQAP. Trimming removed 5 bases from V and 3 bases from J, with 12 bases in between. This CDR3 is 14 amino acids long. The sequenced CDR3 bases are TGTGCAAGCAGCCAAACTGGACAACAAGACACCCAGTAC. Protein product: CASSQTGQQDTQY. The full CDR3 protein is CASSQTGQQDTQYF.

This clone was observed a single time. The genes and germline here are from mouse. Read coverage stops 1 residue before the CDR3 terminus; the germline J gene supplies the remainder. The chain combines TRBV26 with TRBJ2-4; TRBD1 agrees at 8 bases. The V and J ends lost 6 bases and 5 bases, in that order; junction bases with no gene match: 7. In germline, CDR1 is KGHPV, CDR2 FQNQEV (reference sequence). The length of the CDR3 is 14 residues. The CDR3 reads CASSPGQAINTLYF. CDR3 bases read: TGTGCCAGCAGCCCGGGACAGGCGATAAACACCTTGTAC.

This clone has only one observation. Mouse gene names and germline throughout. The CDR3 extends 1 residue past the end of the read, so its final part is completed from the germline J gene. J is TRBJ1-1 and V is TRBV26, with D uncertain. The V gene lost 6 bases and the J gene lost 1 base, with 6 bases spanning the gap. This CDR3 spans 12 amino acids. Germline-derived CDR1 and CDR2 are KGHPV and FQNQEV (reference sequence). Partial CDR3 DNA: TGTGCCAGCAGGCTAAAAAACACAGAAGTCTTC. Translation gives CASRLKNTEVF. The CDR3 reads in full as CASRLKNTEVFF.

Concerning this clone: Mouse names are used for the genes. The sequence runs out 1 residue before the end of the CDR3; the remainder is reconstructed from the germline J gene. The rearrangement links TRBV26 to TRBJ1-1; unclear D gene. This CDR3 contains 13 residues. V was pared by 1 base and J by 1 base, with 4 bases between. CDR1 is KGHPV, CDR2 FQNQEV, per germline (reference sequence). The sequenced CDR3 bases are TGTGCCAGCAGTCTGTTGGGGAACACAGAAGTCTTC. Translation gives CASSLLGNTEVF. The complete CDR3 reads CASSLLGNTEVFF.

This clone came up a few times. Any gene name here is a mouse gene name. The sequenced CDR3 bases are TGTGCCAGCAGTTGGACAGGGGATGCTGAGCAGTTC. Amino acids: CASSWTGDAEQF. The full-length CDR3 reads as CASSWTGDAEQFF. The chain uses TRBV26 and TRBJ2-1, with 9 bases identical to TRBD1. The observed sequence ends 1 residue before the CDR3 terminus, with the missing tail filled in from the germline J gene. The J segment lost 5 bases and the V segment lost 5 bases, leaving 1 base of the junction unmatched. The CDR3 spans 13 residues. Germline values: CDR1 KGHPV, CDR2 FQNQEV (reference sequence).

As concerns this clone: The listed genes are named as in mouse. Partial CDR3 DNA: TGTGCCAGCAGTGATGAGGGGGGGGCGAACACCTTGTAC. This sequence encodes CASSDEGGANTLY. The CDR3, in full, reads CASSDEGGANTLYF. The chain has TRBV13-1 and TRBJ2-4; 8 bases line up with TRBD2. Read data end 1 residue before the CDR3 end; the end is taken from the germline J gene. With V trimmed by 0 bases and J by 6 bases, 3 bases remained unmatched. The CDR3 is made up of 14 amino acids. Per the germline V gene, CDR1 is NSHNY and CDR2 is SYGAGN.

On this clone itself: One base away lies a much larger clone, so this may be a sequencing read error. Gene names refer to mouse genes. From the germline J gene comes the end of the CDR3, since the read stops 1 residue before it. Other DNA sequences in this sample translate to the same CDR3. The chain recombines TRBV26 with TRBJ2-2; D gene ambiguous. The germline V and J ends were trimmed by 2 bases and 1 base, with 5 bases remaining between them. The CDR3 runs to 14 residues. Germline CDR1 reads KGHPV; CDR2 reads FQNQEV (reference sequence). The CDR3 bases that were read are TGTGCCAGCAGTCTGGGGGTAAACACCGGGCAGCTCTAC. Amino acids: CASSLGVNTGQLY. The whole CDR3 protein is CASSLGVNTGQLYF.

Worth noting for this clone: A read error may be the cause here, since a much bigger clone is one base away. The gene names here belong to mouse. Within the sample, other DNA sequences also encode this same CDR3. CDR3 DNA (partial): TGTGGTGCTAGGGAAATTAACTATGCTGAACAGTTC. Amino acid sequence: CGAREINYAEQF. The full CDR3 reads CGAREINYAEQFF. This rearrangement joins TRBV20 to TRBJ2-1; D gene uncertain. The CDR3 is cut off 1 residue early in the read; its end comes from the germline J gene. Germline CDR1 GFQATS, CDR2 STVNSAI. CDR3 length: 13 residues.

By share of the sample, this clone is medium-sized. Genes and germline are mouse. The CDR3 bases that were read are TGTGCCAGCAGTTCCCCGCCGGCCGGGCTCTAT. Residues: CASSSPPAGLY. The entire CDR3 protein reads CASSSPPAGLYF. The rearrangement uses TRBV14 and TRBJ1-3, with D hard to call. The CDR3 end is not reached by the read, which stops 1 residue before it; the germline J gene fills it in. V dropped 3 bases and J dropped 12 bases, with 13 bases sitting between them. Germline V gives CDR1 SGHDT, CDR2 FRDEAV. This CDR3 is 12 amino acids long.

By share of the sample, this clone is medium-sized. Germline and genes: mouse. CDR3 DNA, as far as it was read: TGCTCCAGTAGTGCAGAAACGCTGTAT. Protein sequence: CSSSAETLY. The full CDR3 protein is CSSSAETLYF. The V call is TRBV23, the J call TRBJ2-3. With the read ending 1 residue before the CDR3 end, the germline J gene is used to fill in that end. This CDR3 is built from 10 residues. Germline V gene data show CDR1 as KGHTA and CDR2 as FQNQQP.

Comments on this clone: Gene names follow the mouse nomenclature. The read halts 1 residue ahead of the CDR3 end, with the missing end drawn from the germline J gene. The V call is TRBV23, the J call TRBJ2-7. CDR1 is KGHTA and CDR2 is FQNQQP in the germline V gene. This CDR3 spans 14 amino acids. CDR3 in amino acids: CSSSQSRSSYEQYF. The covered CDR3 bases are TGCTCCAGCAGTCAATCACGGAGCTCCTATGAACAGTAC.

On this clone itself: These gene names are mouse names. The CDR3 goes on 1 residue after the read ends, and that part is filled in from the germline J gene. The rearrangement joins TRBV4 to TRBJ2-4; the D is unclear. Per the germline V gene, CDR1 is LGHDT and CDR2 is YNNKQL (reference sequence). This CDR3 contains 13 residues. Trimming took 3 bases from V and 1 from J, leaving 5 bases between them. The part of the CDR3 DNA that was read is TGTGCCAGCAGCTATGCGGGTCAAAACACCTTGTAC. Protein product: CASSYAGQNTLY. The full CDR3 is CASSYAGQNTLYF.

On this clone: These gene names are mouse names. The CDR3 extends 1 residue past the end of the read, so its final part is completed from the germline J gene. The rearrangement uses TRBV5 and TRBJ1-1, with D perhaps matching TRBD1 (5 bases). The CDR3 runs to 14 residues. Germline V gives CDR1 LGHNA, CDR2 YNLKQL (reference sequence). Between the trimmed V and J ends, which lost 0 bases and 1 base, there was a span of 6 bases. The CDR3 loop reads CASSQDGGNTEVFF. The sequenced CDR3 bases are TGTGCCAGCAGCCAAGATGGGGGAAACACAGAAGTCTTC.